Following are 18 T cell receptor beta chains from one sample sequenced in a study of cytomegalovirus exposure and HLA in healthy donors. In the PCR, 60 Vbeta and 13 Jbeta primers were used. Clones were read by immunoSEQ multiplex PCR, and TCRdb kept only the in-frame ones, dropping some. The sample has over 75,000 clones; approximately 84% are singletons. The sample comprised PBMCs. These receptors were collected from a young woman in good health and CMV-seropositive.

This clone was picked up a small number of times. This rearrangement joins TRBV9 to TRBJ1-1, with a possible D match to TRBD1 (5 bases). Germline V gives CDR1 SGDLS, CDR2 YYNGEE. CDR3 length: 17 amino acids. The V gene lost 0 bases and the J gene lost 4 bases, with 19 bases spanning the gap. CDR3 region: CASSVEGLLATSTEAFF. The CDR3 DNA reads TGTGCCAGCAGCGTAGAGGGACTTCTCGCTACCAGCACTGAAGCTTTCTTT.

The table lists this clone with a count of one. CDR3 amino acids: CASSSKQEAGELFF. The CDR3 DNA sequence: TGTGCCAGCAGCTCAAAACAGGAAGCAGGGGAGCTGTTTTTT. The chain couples TRBV5-4 to TRBJ2-2; the D gene is possibly TRBD1 (5 bases). The CDR3 has 14 amino acids. CDR1 is SGHNT and CDR2 is YYREEE in the germline V gene (reference sequence). Deletions cut 3 bases from V and 8 bases from J, with 14 bases between.

Here the CDR3 reads CASSTGQGNTEAFF. CDR3 bases: TGTGCCAGTAGTACTGGACAGGGGAACACTGAAGCTTTCTTT. V usage is TRBV19 and J usage is TRBJ1-1; the match to TRBD1 covers 8 bases. Trimming removed 4 bases from V and 1 base from J; junction bases left unmatched: 2. Germline CDR1 and CDR2: LNHDA and SQIVND (reference sequence). The CDR3 consists of 14 residues.

V and J are TRBV5-6 and TRBJ1-2; D ambiguous. Germline V gives CDR1 SGHDT, CDR2 YYEEEE. CDR3 length: 12 amino acids. The V end lost 7 bases, the J end lost 5 bases, and 12 bases lay between the germline ends. The CDR3 sequence: CASGTGAYGYTF. The CDR3 coding sequence is TGTGCCAGCGGCACGGGAGCTTATGGCTACACCTTC.

The chain combines TRBV5-1 with TRBJ2-3; TRBD2 matches at 7 bases. V dropped 0 bases and J dropped 5; count of bases not matched to a gene: 6. The CDR3 covers 15 residues. Germline CDR1 reads SGHRS; CDR2 reads YFSETQ. CDR3 in DNA: TGCGCCAGCAGCTTGGGGTCTTCGGGGGGAGATACGCAGTATTTT. Its translation is CASSLGSSGGDTQYF. Full variable domain (rest looked up from reference TRBV5-1 and TRBJ2-3): KAGVTQTPRYLIKTRGQQVTLSCSPISGHRSVSWYQQTPGQGLQFLFEYFSETQRNKGNFPGRFSGRQFSNSRSEMNVSTLELGDSALYLCASSLGSSGGDTQYFGPGTRLTVL.

The chain combines TRBV7-8 with TRBJ2-1; 9 nucleotides line up with TRBD2. Germline CDR1 and CDR2: SGHVS and FQNEAQ. The CDR3 totals 16 residues. Germline trimming cut 4 bases from V and 7 bases from J; bases unmatched to any gene: 11. CDR3 protein: CASSWDSGSLYNEQFF. The CDR3 coding sequence is TGTGCCAGCAGCTGGGATAGCGGGAGTCTGTATAATGAGCAGTTCTTC.

The chain carries TRBV7-6 and TRBJ1-1; the D gene is possibly TRBD1 (5 bases). CDR3 length equals 15 residues. CDR1 SGHVS and CDR2 FNYEAQ come from the germline V gene. Trimming stripped 1 base from V and 1 base from J, with 10 bases between. The CDR3 region is CASSLGPGENTEAFF. CDR3 sequence (DNA): TGTGCCAGCAGCTTAGGTCCGGGGGAGAACACTGAAGCTTTCTTT.

The chain uses TRBV29-1 and TRBJ2-1; no firm D call. This CDR3 region has 11 residues. CDR1 SQVTM and CDR2 ANQGSEA come from the germline V gene. Trimming shortened V by 6 bases and J by 9 bases, and 12 bases separated the two germline ends. Here the CDR3 reads CSVSLGSEQFF. The DNA of the CDR3 is TGCAGCGTGAGCTTGGGCAGTGAGCAGTTCTTC.

V is TRBV19 and J is TRBJ1-5; D gene uncertain. The CDR3 is 14 residues long. V was shortened by 7 bases and J by 6 bases, with 16 bases between the two germline ends. The germline V gene encodes CDR1 LNHDA and CDR2 SQIVND (reference sequence). The CDR3 DNA reads TGTGCCAGTATGGTGAGGCCCGGGAGTCAGCCCCAGCATTTT. This gives the protein CASMVRPGSQPQHF.

The V gene is TRBV7-3, the J gene TRBJ2-3, with 8 bases fitting TRBD2. CDR1 and CDR2 from the germline V gene are SGHTA and FQGTGA. Trimming cost V 6 bases and J 1 base; bases outside gene matches: 6. This CDR3 region has 15 residues. The CDR3 sequence: CASSPGRAGTDTQYF. CDR3 nucleotide sequence: TGTGCCAGCAGTCCCGGGAGGGCGGGCACAGATACGCAGTATTTT.

CDR3 amino acids: CASSWGGTGNTIYF. The DNA of the CDR3 is TGTGCCAGCAGCTGGGGAGGAACTGGAAACACCATATATTTT. V and J are TRBV6-5 and TRBJ1-3; unclear D gene. This CDR3 region has 14 residues. Germline-derived CDR1 and CDR2 are MNHEY and SVGAGI. The ends were cut back, 6 bases at V and 2 bases at J, with 11 bases in the middle.

The rearrangement uses TRBV6-5 and TRBJ2-6, with TRBD1 as a possible D gene (5 bases). The CDR3 is 14 amino acids. Germline V lookup: CDR1 MNHEY, CDR2 SVGAGI. The germline V and J ends were trimmed by 8 bases and 0 bases, with 8 bases remaining between them. The CDR3 protein is CASAGFSGANVLTF. DNA for the CDR3: TGTGCCAGCGCAGGGTTCTCTGGGGCCAACGTCCTGACTTTC.

The V gene is TRBV5-1, the J gene TRBJ2-5; D is perhaps TRBD1 (5 bases). Deletions cut 0 bases from V and 0 bases from J, with 6 bases between. This CDR3 has 14 amino acids. Germline lookup yields CDR1 SGHRS and CDR2 YFSETQ. This CDR3 is CASSLGTNQETQYF. In DNA form, the CDR3 reads TGCGCCAGCAGCTTGGGGACAAACCAAGAGACCCAGTACTTC.

The chain recombines TRBV29-1 with TRBJ2-3, with 11 bases identical to TRBD2. CDR1 and CDR2 from the germline V gene are SQVTM and ANQGSEA. This CDR3 has 13 residues. The CDR3 nucleotides read TGCAGTTTGATAGCGGGAGGGCCAGATACGCAGTATTTT. Translated, it gives CSLIAGGPDTQYF.

This clone was recorded a few times. The chain is built from TRBV4-1 and TRBJ1-4; D remains unclear. Between the trimmed V and J ends, which lost 4 bases and 4 bases, there was a span of 13 bases. This CDR3 contains 15 residues. In germline, CDR1 is MGHRA, CDR2 YSYEKL. CDR3 bases: TGCGCCAGCAGCCCCCAGGAGGGCAGTAATGAAAAACTGTTTTTT. It translates to CASSPQEGSNEKLFF.

In its sample, this clone was seen many times. The chain joins TRBV7-2 to TRBJ2-7, with D perhaps TRBD1 (6 bases). This CDR3 is built from 15 residues. The germline V gene has CDR1 SGHTA and CDR2 FQGNSA. Between the trimmed V and J ends, which lost 1 base and 6 bases, there was a span of 16 bases. This CDR3 reads CASSLEGGVLLEQYF. DNA for the CDR3: TGTGCCAGCAGCTTAGAAGGGGGAGTGTTACTCGAGCAGTACTTC.

The rearrangement joins TRBV30 to TRBJ1-4; D is uncertain. Germline CDR1 GTSNPN, CDR2 SVGIG (reference sequence). Trimming pared 2 bases from V and 16 bases from J, leaving 14 bases between. The CDR3 extends over 11 amino acids. The CDR3, as DNA: TGTGCCTGGAGTCGAGAGGGTGTACGGTTTTTT. This sequence encodes CAWSREGVRFF.

This chain joins TRBV6-6 and TRBJ1-5, with 7 positions matching TRBD1. CDR1 and CDR2 from the germline V gene are MNHNY and SVGAGI (reference sequence). The CDR3 sequence is 13 residues long. V trimming: 8 bases; J trimming: 7 bases; junction bases outside the gene matches: 8. CDR3 loop: CASSTGDAQPQHF. The DNA for the CDR3 is TGTGCCAGCTCTACAGGGGATGCGCAGCCCCAGCATTTT.